Below, 8 T cell receptor beta chains from the same sample are listed, as sequenced in a study of cytomegalovirus exposure and HLA in healthy donors. The PCR employed 60 Vbeta primers together with 13 Jbeta primers. Clones were read by immunoSEQ multiplex PCR, and TCRdb kept only the in-frame ones, dropping some. This table holds around 75,000 clones, approximately 80% found once. The sequencing sample was made of PBMCs. These receptors all come from a man aged 40-55 years in good health and CMV-seronegative.

The gene calls are TRBV7-3 and TRBJ2-7; 7 bases fit TRBD2. Germline V gene lookup returns CDR1 SGHTA and CDR2 FQGTGA. The CDR3 runs 14 residues. With V trimmed by 5 bases and J by 4 bases, 8 bases remained unmatched. CDR3 coding DNA: TGTGCCAGCAGCGCATATGACGGGGGGTACGAGCAGTACTTC. It specifies CASSAYDGGYEQYF.

The rearrangement uses TRBV5-1 and TRBJ2-2, with 8 bases fitting TRBD1. Germline assignment: CDR1 SGHRS and CDR2 YFSETQ. The CDR3 consists of 14 residues. V lost 7 bases and J lost 6; bases outside the gene matches: 8. CDR3 nucleotides: TGCGCCAGCTCCGGACAGGGCCAAGCCGGGGAGCTGTTTTTT. Translated: CASSGQGQAGELFF.

This clone was seen a single time. The chain has TRBV11-2 and TRBJ1-1; 7 bases map to TRBD1. In germline, CDR1 is SGHAT, CDR2 FQNNGV. The CDR3 sequence is 15 residues long. V lost 5 bases and J lost 2; bases outside the gene matches: 8. For the CDR3, the DNA is TGTGCCAGCAGCCCAGGGGGGACGAACAACACTGAAGCTTTCTTT. This translates into CASSPGGTNNTEAFF.

This chain links TRBV30 with TRBJ1-3; 7 nucleotides agree with TRBD1. Germline CDR1 and CDR2: GTSNPN and SVGIG (reference sequence). The CDR3 contains 14 residues. DNA for the CDR3: TGTGCTTACCTATACAGGGGCGCTGGAAACACCATATATTTT. Translating it yields CAYLYRGAGNTIYF.

This clone occurred once. This chain links TRBV29-1 with TRBJ2-1; TRBD1 matches 8 bases. V shed 4 bases and J 9 bases; nucleotides not matched to a gene: 8. Germline CDR1 is SQVTM and CDR2 is ANQGSEA. This CDR3 comprises 13 residues. CDR3 DNA sequence: TGCAGCGTTGGACAGGGGTTTGCCGCTGAGCAGTTCTTC. It encodes CSVGQGFAAEQFF.

V usage is TRBV7-9 and J usage is TRBJ1-5, with TRBD1 matching over 10 bases. The CDR3 consists of 15 residues. J lost 7 bases, V lost 5 bases, and 8 bases had no gene match. The germline CDR1 and CDR2 sequences are SEHNR and FQNEAQ (reference sequence). This chain's CDR3 is CASSPGTGVRQPQHF. The CDR3 coding sequence is TGTGCCAGCAGCCCCGGGACAGGGGTTCGGCAGCCCCAGCATTTT. The full variable domain, with the rest looked up from reference TRBV7-9 and TRBJ1-5, is DTGVSQNPRHKITKRGQNVTFRCDPISEHNRLYWYRQTLGQGPEFLTYFQNEAQLEKSRLLSDRFSAERPKGSFSTLEIQRTEQGDSAMYLCASSPGTGVRQPQHFGDGTRLSIL.

V and J are TRBV5-1 and TRBJ1-4; the D gene is possibly TRBD1 (6 bases). The CDR3 loop spans 16 amino acids. The V end was cut by 0 bases, the J end by 4 bases, with 13 bases between. Germline values: CDR1 SGHRS, CDR2 YFSETQ. CDR3 loop: CASSLVAGADNEKLFF. The CDR3 bases are TGCGCCAGCAGCTTGGTAGCAGGGGCGGATAATGAAAAACTGTTTTTT.

V usage is TRBV19 and J usage is TRBJ2-3; D unresolved. The CDR3 spans 14 residues. In germline, CDR1 is LNHDA, CDR2 SQIVND (reference sequence). V was cut by 5 bases and J by 3 bases, with 12 bases left in between. The CDR3 loop reads CASSSRQWTDTQYF. CDR3 nucleotide sequence: TGTGCCAGTAGTTCCCGCCAGTGGACAGATACGCAGTATTTT.